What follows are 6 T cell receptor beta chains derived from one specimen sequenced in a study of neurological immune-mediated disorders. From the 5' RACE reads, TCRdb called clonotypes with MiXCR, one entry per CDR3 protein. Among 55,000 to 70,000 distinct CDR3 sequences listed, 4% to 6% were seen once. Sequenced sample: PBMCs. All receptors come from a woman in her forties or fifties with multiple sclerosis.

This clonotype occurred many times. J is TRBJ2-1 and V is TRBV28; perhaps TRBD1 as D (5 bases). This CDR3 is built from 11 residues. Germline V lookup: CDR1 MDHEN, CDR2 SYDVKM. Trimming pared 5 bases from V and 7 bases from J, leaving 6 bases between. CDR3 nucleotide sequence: TGTGCCAGCAGTAGGACAAATGAGCAGTTCTTC. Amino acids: CASSRTNEQFF.

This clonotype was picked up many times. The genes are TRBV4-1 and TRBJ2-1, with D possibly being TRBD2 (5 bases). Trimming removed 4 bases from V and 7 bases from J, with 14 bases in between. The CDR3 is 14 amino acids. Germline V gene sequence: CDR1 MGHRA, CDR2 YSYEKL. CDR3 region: CASSPPSNRNEQFF. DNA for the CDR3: TGCGCCAGCAGCCCCCCTAGCAACCGGAATGAGCAGTTCTTC.

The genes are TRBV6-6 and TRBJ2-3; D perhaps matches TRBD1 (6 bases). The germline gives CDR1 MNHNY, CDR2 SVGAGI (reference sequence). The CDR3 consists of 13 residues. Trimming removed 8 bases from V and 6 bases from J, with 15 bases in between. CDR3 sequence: CASYRVGWDTQYF. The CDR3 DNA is TGTGCCAGCTACAGGGTTGGATGGGATACGCAGTATTTT.

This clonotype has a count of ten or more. DNA of the CDR3: TGTGCCAGCAGCCTACGGGACAGTACATTGGCCGGGGAGCTGTTTTTT. Translating gives CASSLRDSTLAGELFF. The chain recombines TRBV14 with TRBJ2-2, with 7 positions matching TRBD1. Germline V gene sequence: CDR1 SGHDN, CDR2 FVKESK. V was pared by 4 bases and J by 6 bases, with 11 bases of the junction left unmatched. The CDR3 is made up of 16 amino acids.

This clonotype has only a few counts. CDR3 nucleotides: TGTGCCATCAGTGATGCAGGGGGGTACGAGCAGTACTTC. It is translated as CAISDAGGYEQYF. V is TRBV10-3 and J is TRBJ2-7; weak D call: TRBD1 (7 bases). Trimming left V 3 bases short and J 4 bases short, with 10 bases between. Germline V gene lookup returns CDR1 ENHRY and CDR2 SYGVKD. The CDR3 runs to 13 residues.

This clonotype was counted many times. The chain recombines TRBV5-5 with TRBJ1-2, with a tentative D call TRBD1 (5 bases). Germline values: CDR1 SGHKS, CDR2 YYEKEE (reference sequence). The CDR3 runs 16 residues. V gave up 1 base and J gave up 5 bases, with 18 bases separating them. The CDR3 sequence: CASSLSSGGGLYGYTF. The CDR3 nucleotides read TGTGCCAGCAGCTTGTCCTCCGGGGGGGGACTATATGGCTACACCTTC.